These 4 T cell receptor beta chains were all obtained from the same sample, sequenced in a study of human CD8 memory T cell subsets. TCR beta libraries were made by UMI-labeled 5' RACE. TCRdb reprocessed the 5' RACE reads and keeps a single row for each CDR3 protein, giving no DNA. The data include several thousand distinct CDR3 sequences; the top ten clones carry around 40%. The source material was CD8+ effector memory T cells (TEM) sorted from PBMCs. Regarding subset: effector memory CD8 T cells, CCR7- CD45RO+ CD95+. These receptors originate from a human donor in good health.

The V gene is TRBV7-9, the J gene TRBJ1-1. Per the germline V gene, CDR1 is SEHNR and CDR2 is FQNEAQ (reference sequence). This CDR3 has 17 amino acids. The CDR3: CASSGLSGSALNTEAFF.

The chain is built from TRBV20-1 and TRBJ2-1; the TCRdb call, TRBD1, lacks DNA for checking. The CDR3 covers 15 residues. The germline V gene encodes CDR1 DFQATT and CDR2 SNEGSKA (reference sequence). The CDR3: CSARAGGIWDNEQFF.

The CDR3 here is CAISDRGGTDTQYF. V gene TRBV10-3 combines with J gene TRBJ2-3; TCRdb picks TRBD1, but there is no DNA to check that call. Germline loops: CDR1 ENHRY, CDR2 SYGVKD. This CDR3 has 14 amino acids.

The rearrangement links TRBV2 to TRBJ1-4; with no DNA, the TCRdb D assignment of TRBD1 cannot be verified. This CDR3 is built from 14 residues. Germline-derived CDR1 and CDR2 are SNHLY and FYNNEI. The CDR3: CASTTGTGKEKLFF.